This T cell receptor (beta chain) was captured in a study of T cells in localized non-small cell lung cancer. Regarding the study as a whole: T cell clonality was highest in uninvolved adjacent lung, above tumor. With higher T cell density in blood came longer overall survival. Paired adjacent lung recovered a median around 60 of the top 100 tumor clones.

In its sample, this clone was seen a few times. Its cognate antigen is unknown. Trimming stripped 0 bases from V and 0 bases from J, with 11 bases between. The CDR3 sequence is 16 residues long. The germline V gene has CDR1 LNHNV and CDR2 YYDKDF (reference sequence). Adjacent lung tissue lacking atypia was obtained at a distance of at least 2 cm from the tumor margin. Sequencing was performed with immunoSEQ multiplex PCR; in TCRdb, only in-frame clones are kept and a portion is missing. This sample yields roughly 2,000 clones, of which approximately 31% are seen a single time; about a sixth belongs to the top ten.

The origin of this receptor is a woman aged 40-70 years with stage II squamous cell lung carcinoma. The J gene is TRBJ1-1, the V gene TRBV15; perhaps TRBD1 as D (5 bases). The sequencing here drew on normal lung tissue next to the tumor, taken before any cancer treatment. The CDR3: CATSRDSRGVNTEAFF. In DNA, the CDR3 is TGTGCCACCAGCAGAGATTCAAGAGGGGTGAACACTGAAGCTTTCTTT.